This entry lists 11 T cell receptor beta chains sequenced from one sample in a study of kidney transplant recipient with SARS-CoV-2 infection. TCRdb used MiXCR to reprocess the reads, holding one entry per CDR3 protein. In the table there are 200,000 to 300,000 distinct CDR3 sequences, less than 35% of which are singletons. Sequencing used a blood sample, obtained at baseline and on day 111 from a kidney transplant recipient. The receptors come from a young adult male patient who had COVID-19 and was a kidney transplant recipient. The graft donor may have given rise to some T cells.

Many counts were recorded for this clonotype. This chain links TRBV12-3 or TRBV12-4 with TRBJ2-2, with D uncertain. CDR3 size: 15 residues. V was cut by 4 bases and J by 2 bases, with 11 bases left in between. The CDR3 region is CASSSTGINTGELFF. CDR3 DNA: TGTGCCAGCAGTTCTACGGGCATAAACACCGGGGAGCTGTTTTTT.

This clonotype was recorded at least ten times. The chain is built from TRBV20-1 and TRBJ2-7, with D possibly TRBD2 on 6 matching bases. Trimming left V 0 bases short and J 3 bases short, with 21 bases between. The CDR3 covers 17 residues. Germline CDR1 is DFQATT and CDR2 is SNEGSKA (reference sequence). DNA of the CDR3: TGCAGTGCTAGAGATCATGTCGCCGGGGGAATAGTCTACGAGCAGTACTTC. It yields the protein CSARDHVAGGIVYEQYF.

This clonotype was seen ten or more times. The chain employs TRBV12-3 or TRBV12-4 and TRBJ1-2; D uncertain. V shed 5 bases and J shed 4 bases, with 23 bases lying between them. The CDR3 spans 17 residues. CDR3 sequence reads: CASSMPISFRKTYGYTF. DNA for the CDR3: TGTGCCAGCAGTATGCCTATCAGCTTCCGAAAGACCTATGGCTACACCTTC.

This clonotype was recorded many times. The rearrangement uses TRBV4-1 and TRBJ1-6; D is unresolved. V dropped 1 base and J dropped 12 bases, with 16 bases sitting between them. CDR1 is MGHRA, CDR2 YSYEKL, per germline. CDR3 length: 15 residues. The CDR3 sequence: CASSQGPVVPGPLHF. For the CDR3, the DNA is TGCGCCAGCAGCCAAGGGCCAGTCGTACCGGGACCCCTCCACTTT.

This clonotype was observed a handful of times. The chain recombines TRBV30 with TRBJ1-2, with a possible D match to TRBD1 (5 bases). The V end lost 3 bases, the J end lost 8 bases, and 16 bases lay between the germline ends. Germline V CDR1 and CDR2: GTSNPN, SVGIG (reference sequence). This CDR3 region has 13 residues. The CDR3 DNA is TGTGCCTGGAGGGGCGGGGGATGGGCGGGCTACACCTTC. Protein: CAWRGGGWAGYTF. Supplemented by reference TRBV30 and TRBJ1-2, the full variable domain reads SQTIHQWPATLVQPVGSPLSLECTVEGTSNPNLYWYRQAAGRGLQLLFYSVGIGQISSEVPQNLSASRPQDRQFILSSKKLLLSDSGFYLCAWRGGGWAGYTFGSGTRLTVV.

As concerns this clonotype: With a much larger clone just one base away, this may be a read error. The chain couples TRBV20-1 to TRBJ2-1; no clear D gene. The CDR3 has 14 residues. Between the trimmed V and J ends, which lost 3 bases and 7 bases, there was a span of 16 bases. CDR1 is DFQATT, CDR2 SNEGSKA, per germline (reference sequence). CDR3 nucleotide sequence: TGCAGTGCTAGTACAAGCACCGCATGGAATGAGCAGTTCTTC. It yields the protein CSASTSTAWNEQFF.

Details on this clonotype: A much larger clone lies one base from this, so it may be a read error. The chain carries TRBV15 and TRBJ1-2; D call uncertain. CDR1 is LNHNV, CDR2 YYDKDF, per germline (reference sequence). CDR3 length equals 13 residues. The CDR3 is CAASSSGRLGYTF. The CDR3 DNA sequence: TGTGCCGCCAGCAGCTCAGGACGGCTTGGCTACACCTTC.

Details on this clonotype: With a much larger clone just one base away, this may be a read error. This chain uses TRBV13 with TRBJ1-4; possibly TRBD1 for D (5 bases). From germline, CDR1 is PRHDT and CDR2 FYEKMQ (reference sequence). CDR3 length equals 14 residues. The CDR3: CANSLGLAGRRLFF. The CDR3, as DNA: TGTGCCAACAGCTTAGGCCTGGCAGGGCGTCGGCTGTTTTTT.

The gene calls are TRBV9 and TRBJ2-2; TRBD2 agrees at 13 bases. Germline V gives CDR1 SGDLS, CDR2 YYNGEE. CDR3 length: 19 amino acids. Trimming cost V 2 bases and J 0 bases; bases outside gene matches: 7. The CDR3 sequence is CASSVRLAGGPANTGELFF. DNA for the CDR3: TGTGCCAGCAGCGTCCGACTAGCGGGAGGACCTGCGAACACCGGGGAGCTGTTTTTT.

The V gene is TRBV10-1, the J gene TRBJ1-2; D unclear. The germline gives CDR1 WNHNN, CDR2 SYGVQD (reference sequence). This CDR3 spans 17 amino acids. The V end was cut by 5 bases, the J end by 4 bases, with 23 bases between. DNA for the CDR3: TGCGCCAGCAGTAGACAAGGAAGATCGCGAAAGACCTATGGCTACACCTTC. As protein: CASSRQGRSRKTYGYTF.

This clonotype occurred many times. This rearrangement joins TRBV6-5 to TRBJ1-2, with TRBD1 matching over 7 bases. Germline V gives CDR1 MNHEY, CDR2 SVGAGI. Losses at the gene ends were 4 bases for V and 6 bases for J; bases not matched to a gene: 11. This CDR3 region has 15 residues. This CDR3 reads CASSFADRPRDGYTF. CDR3 DNA sequence: TGTGCCAGCAGTTTTGCGGACAGGCCGAGGGATGGCTACACCTTC.